Included here is one T cell receptor beta chain sequence, with context. Its antigen is undetermined. This record comes from a study of T cell responses to AZD1222 COVID-19 vaccine. Study-wide context: Second-dose groups at about 4 or about 12 weeks were pooled. Notes on the study in general: Donors were chiefly white British, with a greater number of females, and clonal diversity was perhaps underestimated. Along spike, vaccine-associated CD4 TCRs were found throughout, with dominance at 160-218 and 743-854.

Here immunoSEQ multiplex PCR was the method, and the copy in TCRdb shows in-frame clones only, minus some. The sample lists some 140,000 clones; about 90% were seen once. This CDR3 has 16 residues. Looked up from germline, CDR1 is SGHAT and CDR2 is FQDESV (reference sequence). Trimming removed 5 bases from V and 10 bases from J; junction bases left unmatched: 18. The chain combines TRBV11-1 with TRBJ2-3, with 7 bases aligning to TRBD1. Sample: peripheral blood, taken on day 0 of AZD1222 vaccination. This clonotype was sampled from an adult in good health. The CDR3, as DNA: TGTGCCAGCAGCCAGCCTAAGAAACCCCGACAGGGTCCGCAGTATTTT. It specifies CASSQPKKPRQGPQYF.